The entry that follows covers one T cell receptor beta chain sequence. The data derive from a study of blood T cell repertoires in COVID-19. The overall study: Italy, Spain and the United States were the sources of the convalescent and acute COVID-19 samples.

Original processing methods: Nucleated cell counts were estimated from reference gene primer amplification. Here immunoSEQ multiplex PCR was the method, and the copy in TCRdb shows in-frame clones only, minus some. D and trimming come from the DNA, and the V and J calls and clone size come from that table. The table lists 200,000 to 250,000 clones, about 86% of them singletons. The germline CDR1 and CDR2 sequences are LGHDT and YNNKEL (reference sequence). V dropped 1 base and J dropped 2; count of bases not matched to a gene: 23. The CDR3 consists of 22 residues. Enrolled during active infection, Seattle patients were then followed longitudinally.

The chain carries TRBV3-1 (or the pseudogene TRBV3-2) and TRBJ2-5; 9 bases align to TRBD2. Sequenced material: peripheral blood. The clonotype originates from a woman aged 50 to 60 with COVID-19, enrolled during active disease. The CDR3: CASSQGVRGLAGIPKGQETQYF. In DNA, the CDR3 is TGTGCCAGCAGCCAAGGGGTGAGAGGGCTAGCGGGAATACCGAAGGGGCAAGAGACCCAGTACTTC.